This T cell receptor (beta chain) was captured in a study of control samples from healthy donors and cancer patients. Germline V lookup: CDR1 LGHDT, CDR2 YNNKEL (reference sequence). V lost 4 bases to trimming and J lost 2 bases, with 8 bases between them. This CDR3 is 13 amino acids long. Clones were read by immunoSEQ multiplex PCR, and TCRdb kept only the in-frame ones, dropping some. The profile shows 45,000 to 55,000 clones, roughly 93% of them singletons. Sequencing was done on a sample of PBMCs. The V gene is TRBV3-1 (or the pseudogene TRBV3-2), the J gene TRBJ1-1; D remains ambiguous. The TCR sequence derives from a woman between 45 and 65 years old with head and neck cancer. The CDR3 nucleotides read TGTGCCAGCAGCCGGACGGGTAACACTGAAGCTTTCTTT. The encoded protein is CASSRTGNTEAFF.